One T cell receptor (beta chain) is described in this entry. This record comes from a study of T cell changes during pregnancy in multiple sclerosis. This CDR3 is built from 14 residues. With V trimmed by 2 bases and J by 3 bases, 2 bases remained unmatched. Looked up from germline, CDR1 is PRHDT and CDR2 is FYEKMQ (reference sequence). Sequencing was performed with immunoSEQ multiplex PCR; in TCRdb, only in-frame clones are kept and a portion is missing. The repertoire holds 25,000 to 35,000 clones, with more than 80% as singletons. The chain carries TRBV13 and TRBJ2-5, with TRBD2 matching over 8 bases. This TCR derives from a female donor with multiple sclerosis, enrolled in a pregnancy study. This sample comprised CD8+ T cells from peripheral blood mononuclear cells, obtained before pregnancy. CDR3 protein: CASSLQAGEETQYF. CDR3 sequence (DNA): TGTGCCAGCAGCTTACAAGCGGGGGAAGAGACCCAGTACTTC.